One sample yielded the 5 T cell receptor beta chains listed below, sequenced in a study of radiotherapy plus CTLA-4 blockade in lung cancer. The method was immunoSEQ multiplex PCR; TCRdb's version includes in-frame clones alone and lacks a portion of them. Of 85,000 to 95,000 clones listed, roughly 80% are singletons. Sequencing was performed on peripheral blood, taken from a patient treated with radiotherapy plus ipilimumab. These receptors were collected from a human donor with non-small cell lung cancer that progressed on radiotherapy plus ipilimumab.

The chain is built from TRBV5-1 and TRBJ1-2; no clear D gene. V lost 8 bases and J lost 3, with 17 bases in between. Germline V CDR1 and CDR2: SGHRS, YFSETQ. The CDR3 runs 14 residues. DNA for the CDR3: TGCGCCAGGCCCCGACATAATCCACACTATGGCTACACCTTC. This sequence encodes CARPRHNPHYGYTF.

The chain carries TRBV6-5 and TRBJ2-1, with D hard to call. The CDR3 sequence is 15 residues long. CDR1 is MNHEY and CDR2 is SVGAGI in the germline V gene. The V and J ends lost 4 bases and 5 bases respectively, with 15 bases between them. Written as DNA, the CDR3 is TGTGCCAGCAGTTCCCGTCCCACTACCGACAATGAGCAGTTCTTC. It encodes CASSSRPTTDNEQFF.

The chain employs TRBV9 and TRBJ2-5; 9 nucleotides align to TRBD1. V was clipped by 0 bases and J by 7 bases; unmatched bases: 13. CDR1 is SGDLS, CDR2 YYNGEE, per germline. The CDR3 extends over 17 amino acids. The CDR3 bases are TGTGCCAGCAGCGTAGGGGGGACAGGGTCGATCTCTGGGACCCAGTACTTC. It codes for CASSVGGTGSISGTQYF.

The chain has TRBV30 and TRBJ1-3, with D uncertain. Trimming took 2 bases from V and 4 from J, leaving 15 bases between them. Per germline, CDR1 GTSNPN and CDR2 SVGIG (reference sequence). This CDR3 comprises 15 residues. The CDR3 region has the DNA TGTGCCTGGAGTAACGCCGGGAAATCAGGAAACACCATATATTTT. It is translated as CAWSNAGKSGNTIYF.

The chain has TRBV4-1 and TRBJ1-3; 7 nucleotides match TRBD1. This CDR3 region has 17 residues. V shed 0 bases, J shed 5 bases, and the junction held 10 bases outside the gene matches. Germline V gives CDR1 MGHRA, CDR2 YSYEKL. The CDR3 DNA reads TGCGCCAGCAGCCAAGATAAGGAGGGGGCGCTTAGAAACACCATATATTTT. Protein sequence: CASSQDKEGALRNTIYF.